A selection of T cell receptor beta chains follows, all from one sample in a study of response to subunit inactivated influenza vaccine. TCRdb re-called the RT-PCR reads through MiXCR, storing one row per CDR3 protein. The table has around 580,000 distinct CDR3 sequences, around 15% seen once. The sample here was PBMCs from blood, taken roughly 13 days after vaccination. The source of these receptors is a man in his fifties who received an inactivated influenza vaccine. The CDR3 runs from the conserved cysteine through the conserved F or W. The D gene is left open where the match is weak. Clone size is not always given. Where it is, it says once, few, many or a class for expanded clones.

size	J	V	D	DNA	CDR3
NA	TRBJ2-3	TRBV6-5	TRBD2	TGTGCCAGCAGTACTCTGCGGGGGGGCCAAGTTACGCAGTATTTT	CASSTLRGGQVTQYF
NA	TRBJ1-5	TRBV20-1	TRBD1	TGCAGTGCTAGAGGCGGGACAGGGAGTTTGTATCAGCCCCAGCATTTT	CSARGGTGSLYQPQHF
few	TRBJ2-5	TRBV5-1	NA	TGCGCCAGCAGCCCAGGACACGATGGAGCGACCCAGTACTTC	CASSPGHDGATQYF
NA	TRBJ2-1	TRBV7-3	TRBD2	TGTGCCAGCAGCCCCGGGACTAGCGGGACAAGTTTCTTC	CASSPGTSGTSFF
few	TRBJ2-3	TRBV6-5	TRBD2	TGTGCCAGCAGTTACCCCCCAAATCTAGCGGGGGGCGGCACAGATACGCAGTATTTT	CASSYPPNLAGGGTDTQYF
few	TRBJ2-1	TRBV12-3/TRBV12-4	TRBD2	TGTGCCAGCAGTTCCAGCGGGAGAGGTGAAAATGAGCAGTTCTTC	CASSSSGRGENEQFF
NA	TRBJ2-4	TRBV5-1	TRBD1	TGCGCCAGCAGCTCAAGGACAGGGCGAACCAAAAACATTCAGTACTTC	CASSSRTGRTKNIQYF
NA	TRBJ2-3	TRBV5-1	TRBD1	TGCGCCAGCAGCCGTAACCCTCGATGGACAGGGGGCACAGATACGCAGTATTTT	CASSRNPRWTGGTDTQYF
NA	TRBJ2-5	TRBV5-1	TRBD1	TGCGCCAGCAGCAAGAACGCCAGGACAGGGGGAGAGACCCAGTACTTC	CASSKNARTGGETQYF
NA	TRBJ2-1	TRBV28	TRBD1	TGTGCCAGCAGTCCGGGACAGGGGGGCTGGGATGAGCAGTTCTTC	CASSPGQGGWDEQFF